This TCR beta chain is drawn from a study of blood T cell repertoires in COVID-19. Study context: Samples came from the United States, Italy and Spain, spanning acute and convalescent COVID-19.

It was during active infection that Seattle patients were enrolled and then longitudinally followed. J was trimmed by 10 bases and V by 0 bases; bases with no gene match: 8. This CDR3 is built from 14 residues. Germline lookup yields CDR1 GTSNPN and CDR2 SVGIG (reference sequence). In the original processing: Counts of nucleated cells, estimated from reference gene primer amplification, were obtained. Assay used: immunoSEQ multiplex PCR; TCRdb lists only in-frame clones, some missing. The V and J calls and the clone size are those of that table, but D and trimming were determined from the DNA. The data show 95,000 to 150,000 clones, roughly four fifths seen once.

The chain couples TRBV30 to TRBJ1-4, with TRBD1 matching 7 bases. The sample was peripheral blood. This sequence was found in a man aged 25 to 40 with COVID-19, enrolled during active disease. For the CDR3, the DNA is TGTGCCTGGAGTGTACGACGGCAGGGGGGAAAACTGTTTTTT. This sequence encodes CAWSVRRQGGKLFF.